The sequence of this T cell receptor (beta chain) was determined in a study of blood T cell repertoires in COVID-19. V dropped 5 bases and J dropped 0 bases, with 17 bases sitting between them. This CDR3 comprises 18 residues. The germline CDR1 and CDR2 sequences are SGHTA and FQGNSA. This clone showed up just once. Clones were read by immunoSEQ multiplex PCR, and TCRdb kept only the in-frame ones, dropping some. The table lists 200,000 to 300,000 clones, 88% of them singletons. Sequencing used peripheral blood. The sequence derives from a man in his sixties who had recovered from COVID-19. This rearrangement joins TRBV7-2 to TRBJ1-6, with TRBD1 as a possible D gene (5 bases). In DNA, the CDR3 is TGTGCCAGCAGCACCCGACAGCCTTCAAGCTCCTATAATTCACCCCTCCACTTT. It is translated as CASSTRQPSSSYNSPLHF.